Presented here are 28 T cell receptor beta chains from one specimen sequenced in a study of blood T cell repertoires in COVID-19. Profiled with immunoSEQ multiplex PCR; TCRdb holds only in-frame clones, not every one. The sample consists of 300,000 to 500,000 clones, approximately 87% of them appearing once. Sequenced material: PBMCs or T cells enriched from blood (not recorded which). The receptors shown here come from a woman aged 30 to 39 with acute COVID-19.

This clone has just one count. This sequence joins TRBV25-1 and TRBJ2-5; maybe TRBD2 (5 bases). Trimming stripped 3 bases from V and 1 base from J, with 12 bases between. Germline V CDR1 and CDR2: MGHDK, SYGVNS. This CDR3 comprises 15 residues. CDR3 sequence: CASSDPKRIQETQYF. Here the CDR3 DNA reads TGTGCCAGCAGTGACCCAAAGCGGATCCAAGAGACCCAGTACTTC.

The rearrangement links TRBV4-1 to TRBJ1-5; 7 nucleotides agree with TRBD1. From germline, CDR1 is MGHRA and CDR2 YSYEKL. With V trimmed by 3 bases and J by 5 bases, 7 bases remained unmatched. There are 15 residues in the CDR3. The CDR3 DNA follows: TGCGCCAGCAGCCAGGGGCGGGACAGCGATCAGCCCCAGCATTTT. Its protein is CASSQGRDSDQPQHF.

The chain is built from TRBV28 and TRBJ2-7, with 8 bases that match TRBD1. Germline trimming cut 6 bases from V and 2 bases from J; bases unmatched to any gene: 9. This CDR3 has 15 residues. CDR1 and CDR2 from the germline V gene are MDHEN and SYDVKM. The CDR3 here is CASSTGQGQTYEQYF. CDR3 DNA: TGTGCCAGCAGCACAGGACAGGGTCAAACCTACGAGCAGTACTTC.

The chain employs TRBV10-1 and TRBJ2-3, with 14 bases aligning to TRBD2. Germline V gene data show CDR1 as WNHNN and CDR2 as SYGVQD (reference sequence). This CDR3 has 16 residues. V was clipped by 6 bases and J by 5 bases; unmatched bases: 7. CDR3 sequence: CASSSGTSGGRDTQYF. The CDR3, as DNA: TGCGCCAGCAGCTCCGGGACTAGCGGGGGTCGAGATACGCAGTATTTT.

The chain employs TRBV5-1 and TRBJ1-1; D is unresolved. CDR3 size: 13 residues. The V and J ends lost 2 bases and 4 bases respectively, with 9 bases between them. Per germline, CDR1 SGHRS and CDR2 YFSETQ. This chain's CDR3 is CASSFESGTEAFF. CDR3 DNA: TGCGCCAGCAGCTTCGAGTCTGGCACTGAAGCTTTCTTT.

This chain connects TRBV5-5 to TRBJ2-7; D possibly corresponds to TRBD1 (5 bases). Trimming shortened V by 0 bases and J by 5 bases, and 15 bases separated the two germline ends. Germline V lookup: CDR1 SGHKS, CDR2 YYEKEE (reference sequence). The CDR3 is 15 residues long. This chain's CDR3 is CASSLGVRVVDEQYF. Written as DNA, the CDR3 is TGTGCCAGCAGCTTGGGGGTCAGGGTTGTCGACGAGCAGTACTTC.

To note about this clone: Distinct nucleotide sequences in the sample also encode this CDR3. The chain couples TRBV29-1 to TRBJ1-6; D is unresolved. Germline V gene data show CDR1 as SQVTM and CDR2 as ANQGSEA. The CDR3 sequence is 14 residues long. V was cut by 4 bases and J by 0 bases, with 7 bases left in between. CDR3 DNA: TGCAGCGTTGGCGAGGGCTCCTATAATTCACCCCTCCACTTT. Translating it yields CSVGEGSYNSPLHF.

The V and J genes are TRBV2 and TRBJ1-5; 8 bases fit TRBD1. J was trimmed by 6 bases and V by 8 bases; bases with no gene match: 12. Germline V gene sequence: CDR1 SNHLY, CDR2 FYNNEI. The CDR3 is 15 amino acids. CDR3 bases: TGTGCCAGCGCTATAACAGGGGGGTCGTTTCAGCCCCAGCATTTT. Its protein product is CASAITGGSFQPQHF.

The chain couples TRBV7-9 to TRBJ1-1; D uncertain. The length of the CDR3 is 15 residues. The ends were cut back, 1 base at V and 0 bases at J, with 9 bases in the middle. Germline CDR1 and CDR2: SEHNR and FQNEAQ (reference sequence). The CDR3 DNA follows: TGTGCCAGCAGCTTAGAGAGAATTATGAACACTGAAGCTTTCTTT. Translated, it gives CASSLERIMNTEAFF.

CDR3 protein: CASTSPSRGVVDTQYF. The CDR3 DNA reads as TGTGCCAGCACCTCACCCTCCCGGGGGGTAGTGGATACGCAGTATTTT. The chain links TRBV28 to TRBJ2-3, with TRBD2 identical over 7 bases. V gave up 7 bases and J gave up 6 bases; unmatched junction bases: 16. The CDR3 sequence is 16 residues long. Germline V CDR1 and CDR2: MDHEN, SYDVKM.

V and J are TRBV29-1 and TRBJ2-1; a possible D gene is TRBD2 (5 bases). Germline V lookup: CDR1 SQVTM, CDR2 ANQGSEA. Deletions cut 6 bases from V and 9 bases from J, with 12 bases between. There are 11 residues in the CDR3. CDR3 nucleotides: TGCAGCGTCTCGCGGGCCGGTGAGCAGTTCTTC. This encodes CSVSRAGEQFF.

This chain connects TRBV9 to TRBJ2-4; tentatively, D is TRBD2 (5 bases). V shed 0 bases and J shed 0 bases, with 10 bases lying between them. Germline CDR1 is SGDLS and CDR2 is YYNGEE. The length of the CDR3 is 16 residues. Here the CDR3 reads CASSVGRGLAKNIQYF. CDR3 nucleotides: TGTGCCAGCAGCGTAGGGAGAGGACTAGCCAAAAACATTCAGTACTTC.

V usage is TRBV7-9 and J usage is TRBJ1-1; D uncertain. Trimming removed 5 bases at V and 4 bases at J, with 23 bases between. The CDR3 loop spans 17 amino acids. The V gene's germline CDR1 is SEHNR and CDR2 FQNEAQ (reference sequence). This CDR3 is CASSTLGPTSRGTEAFF. CDR3 nucleotide sequence: TGTGCCAGCAGCACCCTCGGCCCAACCTCCAGAGGCACTGAAGCTTTCTTT.

The chain carries TRBV7-9 and TRBJ1-6; D call uncertain. The germline CDR1 and CDR2 sequences are SEHNR and FQNEAQ (reference sequence). This CDR3 is built from 14 residues. Trimming pared 5 bases from V and 8 bases from J, leaving 13 bases between. The CDR3 spells CASSIRGLDSPLHF. The CDR3 DNA sequence: TGTGCCAGCAGCATCCGGGGTTTGGATTCACCCCTCCACTTT.

The chain links TRBV5-1 to TRBJ2-7; D perhaps matches TRBD1 (6 bases). Germline V lookup: CDR1 SGHRS, CDR2 YFSETQ. The CDR3 loop spans 12 amino acids. The V and J ends lost 4 bases and 6 bases respectively, with 11 bases between them. CDR3 coding DNA: TGCGCCAGCAGCCCAAACAGGGCCGAGCAGTACTTC. Its protein product is CASSPNRAEQYF.

The chain combines TRBV30 with TRBJ1-3; 7 positions match TRBD1. Losses at the gene ends were 4 bases for V and 0 bases for J; bases not matched to a gene: 6. The CDR3 is 15 residues long. Germline CDR1 reads GTSNPN; CDR2 reads SVGIG (reference sequence). This chain's CDR3 is CAWIGDSYSGNTIYF. The DNA for the CDR3 is TGTGCCTGGATCGGGGACAGCTACTCTGGAAACACCATATATTTT.

As to this clone: The identical CDR3 is also encoded by other nucleotide sequences in the sample. The chain combines TRBV5-1 with TRBJ1-1, with no clear D. Per germline, CDR1 SGHRS and CDR2 YFSETQ. The CDR3 loop spans 13 amino acids. V was cut by 0 bases and J by 0 bases, with 3 bases left in between. For the CDR3, the DNA is TGCGCCAGCAGCTTGGCCGTGAACACTGAAGCTTTCTTT. Its translation: CASSLAVNTEAFF.

This chain uses TRBV9 with TRBJ2-7; perhaps TRBD1 as D (6 bases). CDR1 and CDR2 from the germline V gene are SGDLS and YYNGEE. This CDR3 comprises 12 residues. V lost 3 bases to trimming and J lost 5 bases, with 9 bases between them. Written as DNA, the CDR3 is TGTGCCAGCAGCGCCACAGGGAACGAGCAGTACTTC. Its protein is CASSATGNEQYF.

V is TRBV7-6 and J is TRBJ2-3, with D maybe TRBD2 (6 bases). Trimming left V 2 bases short and J 5 bases short, with 11 bases between. The CDR3 has 14 residues. Per the germline V gene, CDR1 is SGHVS and CDR2 is FNYEAQ. The CDR3 DNA reads as TGTGCCAGCAGCTTAAAACGGGGGTTAGATACGCAGTATTTT. Translation: CASSLKRGLDTQYF.

This clone turned up a few times. The gene calls are TRBV9 and TRBJ2-1; D is perhaps TRBD1 (5 bases). Trimming removed 4 bases at V and 9 bases at J, with 11 bases between. There are 12 residues in the CDR3. Germline CDR1 reads SGDLS; CDR2 reads YYNGEE. DNA of the CDR3: TGTGCCAGCAGCAGGGGCGGTATTGAGCAGTTCTTC. Amino acids: CASSRGGIEQFF.

The chain uses TRBV5-1 and TRBJ2-3; possible D gene TRBD1, 6 bases. Per the germline V gene, CDR1 is SGHRS and CDR2 is YFSETQ. V lost 2 bases, J lost 1 base, and 14 bases lay in between. The CDR3 is 16 amino acids. The DNA for the CDR3 is TGCGCCAGCAGCTTAGAGGGGGTAGGGGGCACAGATACGCAGTATTTT. Its protein is CASSLEGVGGTDTQYF.

The rearrangement joins TRBV10-3 to TRBJ2-2; TRBD1 matches at 10 bases. CDR1 and CDR2 (germline): ENHRY, SYGVKD. V trimming: 10 bases; J trimming: 1 base; junction bases outside the gene matches: 15. The CDR3 extends over 18 amino acids. The CDR3 bases are TGTGCCACCCTCGGGGAGACAGGGGGCTTTAGGAACACCGGGGAGCTGTTTTTT. Amino acid sequence: CATLGETGGFRNTGELFF.

The chain combines TRBV6-5 with TRBJ2-7; 9 nucleotides align to TRBD1. Per germline, CDR1 MNHEY and CDR2 SVGAGI. V dropped 4 bases and J dropped 9; count of bases not matched to a gene: 10. CDR3 length equals 14 residues. The CDR3: CASSSRDRDVGQYF. The CDR3 DNA is TGTGCCAGCAGTTCCCGGGACAGGGACGTAGGGCAGTACTTC.

The chain recombines TRBV19 with TRBJ2-7; D not resolved. CDR1 is LNHDA, CDR2 SQIVND, per germline (reference sequence). This CDR3 has 13 amino acids. The V end lost 1 base, the J end lost 3 bases, and 7 bases lay between the germline ends. The CDR3 here is CASSIGQYYEQYF. Written as DNA, the CDR3 is TGTGCCAGTAGTATAGGGCAGTACTACGAGCAGTACTTC.

The rearrangement uses TRBV30 and TRBJ2-7; a weak D match, TRBD2 (5 bases). The CDR3 runs 13 residues. CDR1 is GTSNPN and CDR2 is SVGIG in the germline V gene (reference sequence). The V and J ends lost 4 bases and 5 bases respectively, with 15 bases between them. The DNA for the CDR3 is TGTGCCTGGAATCGGCTAGCTCTCGACGAGCAGTACTTC. This gives the protein CAWNRLALDEQYF.

V gene TRBV5-1 combines with J gene TRBJ2-7, with TRBD1 matching over 8 bases. From germline, CDR1 is SGHRS and CDR2 YFSETQ. The trim removed 1 base at V and 4 bases at J, leaving 7 bases unmatched. This CDR3 comprises 15 residues. This chain's CDR3 is CASSLSPGGQYEQYF. The CDR3 nucleotides are TGCGCCAGCAGCTTGTCGCCAGGGGGCCAGTACGAGCAGTACTTC.

V gene TRBV7-2 combines with J gene TRBJ1-5, with D perhaps TRBD1 (5 bases). The CDR3 runs to 15 residues. The V end was cut by 6 bases, the J end by 1 base, with 13 bases between. Germline CDR1 reads SGHTA; CDR2 reads FQGNSA. The CDR3 nucleotides are TGTGCCAGCAGACTGGACATCTTGAGCAATCAGCCCCAGCATTTT. It is translated as CASRLDILSNQPQHF.

This chain joins TRBV6-5 and TRBJ2-3, with TRBD1 identical over 9 bases. Germline CDR1 MNHEY, CDR2 SVGAGI. The CDR3 spans 15 residues. V lost 7 bases, J lost 1 base, and 6 bases stayed unmatched. CDR3 protein: CASTRGDRGTDTQYF. The CDR3, as DNA: TGTGCCAGCACCCGGGGGGACAGGGGCACAGATACGCAGTATTTT.